One T cell receptor beta chain is described in this entry. Assay used: immunoSEQ multiplex PCR; TCRdb lists only in-frame clones, some missing. The table records approximately 170,000 clones, over 80% of them present only once. The sample comes from a study of cytomegalovirus exposure and HLA in healthy donors. Trimming removed 1 base at V and 4 bases at J, with 16 bases between. Germline V CDR1 and CDR2: SGHVS, FQNEAQ. The CDR3 has 16 amino acids. Sequencing was carried out using PBMCs. The chain carries TRBV7-8 and TRBJ1-1; the D is unclear. This TCR came from a man aged 25-40 years in good health and CMV-seropositive. This CDR3 is CASSLGSDIPPTEAFF. The CDR3 nucleotides read TGTGCCAGCAGCTTAGGGTCAGACATTCCCCCCACTGAAGCTTTCTTT.